This passage covers 7 T cell receptor beta chains from one sample sequenced in a study of resident and recirculating memory T cells in vitiligo. Repertoires were generated with immunoSEQ multiplex PCR, while TCRdb's copy carries only in-frame clones and drops some. The profile shows 70,000 to 75,000 clones, about nine tenths of them singletons. The sample was blood. The receptors were gathered from a male donor with vitiligo.

The rearrangement uses TRBV27 and TRBJ2-5, with TRBD1 identical over 7 bases. Losses at the gene ends were 5 bases for V and 0 bases for J; bases not matched to a gene: 6. CDR1 and CDR2 (germline): MNHEY, SMNVEV (reference sequence). There are 15 residues in the CDR3. CDR3 DNA: TGTGCCAGCAGTGTAGAGGGACAGAACCAAGAGACCCAGTACTTC. Its protein product is CASSVEGQNQETQYF.

The chain carries TRBV7-9 and TRBJ1-6; TRBD1 agrees at 8 bases. Trimming removed 0 bases from V and 8 bases from J; junction bases left unmatched: 3. The germline gives CDR1 SEHNR, CDR2 FQNEAQ (reference sequence). The CDR3 runs 15 residues. The CDR3 DNA sequence: TGTGCCAGCAGCTTAGCGCCGACAGGGGATTCACCCCTCCACTTT. It codes for CASSLAPTGDSPLHF.

This chain links TRBV27 with TRBJ2-7, with D perhaps matching TRBD2 (5 bases). CDR1 and CDR2 from the germline V gene are MNHEY and SMNVEV (reference sequence). Trimming took 6 bases from V and 3 from J, leaving 6 bases between them. CDR3 length equals 11 residues. The CDR3 DNA sequence: TGTGCCAGCAGCCGGGGCTACGAGCAGTACTTC. This encodes CASSRGYEQYF.

The chain uses TRBV4-3 and TRBJ1-1; 8 bases agree with TRBD1. The germline V gene encodes CDR1 LGHNA and CDR2 YSLEER. The CDR3 loop spans 16 amino acids. V dropped 0 bases and J dropped 7; count of bases not matched to a gene: 10. As DNA, the CDR3 is TGCGCCAGCAGCCAAGAAGCAGGGGGCGCGAAAATTGAAGCTTTCTTT. This encodes CASSQEAGGAKIEAFF.

The chain uses TRBV5-1 and TRBJ1-2; a possible D gene is TRBD1 (6 bases). Per the germline V gene, CDR1 is SGHRS and CDR2 is YFSETQ. Between the trimmed V and J ends, which lost 0 bases and 0 bases, there was a span of 9 bases. CDR3 length: 15 residues. CDR3 DNA: TGCGCCAGCAGCTTGGTAGCAGGGGCTAACTATGGCTACACCTTC. This gives the protein CASSLVAGANYGYTF.

This sequence joins TRBV10-1 and TRBJ1-4; tentative D call: TRBD1 (5 bases). The CDR3 covers 11 residues. Deletions cut 4 bases from V and 16 bases from J, with 13 bases between. The germline V gene encodes CDR1 WNHNN and CDR2 SYGVQD (reference sequence). The CDR3 protein is CASSGAGLPFF. CDR3 sequence (DNA): TGCGCCAGCAGTGGCGCAGGGTTGCCGTTTTTT.

This chain links TRBV4-3 with TRBJ1-2, with D perhaps TRBD1 (6 bases). The V gene lost 1 base and the J gene lost 1 base, with 10 bases spanning the gap. From germline, CDR1 is LGHNA and CDR2 YSLEER. This CDR3 is built from 15 residues. CDR3 DNA: TGCGCCAGCAGCCAAGCAGGGGCCCTTAACTATGGCTACACCTTC. Its translation is CASSQAGALNYGYTF.